This record looks at one T cell receptor (beta chain) sequence and its context. This CDR3 has 14 residues. The V and J ends lost 5 bases and 0 bases respectively, with 10 bases between them. Germline CDR1 is SEHNR and CDR2 is FQNEAQ (reference sequence). This entry belongs to a study of T cell responses to AZD1222 COVID-19 vaccine. The table came from immunoSEQ multiplex PCR; TCRdb's copy has only in-frame clones and leaves some out. Of some 130,000 clones listed, roughly nine tenths are singletons. The TCR sequence derives from an adult in good health. The material was peripheral blood, obtained on day 0 of AZD1222 vaccination. The chain links TRBV7-9 to TRBJ1-1, with D tentatively TRBD1 (6 bases). CDR3 in amino acids: CASSTRGMNTEAFF. The CDR3, as DNA: TGTGCCAGCAGCACCAGGGGTATGAACACTGAAGCTTTCTTT. Based on the CDR3 plus reference TRBV7-9 and TRBJ1-1, the full variable domain is DTGVSQNPRHKITKRGQNVTFRCDPISEHNRLYWYRQTLGQGPEFLTYFQNEAQLEKSRLLSDRFSAERPKGSFSTLEIQRTEQGDSAMYLCASSTRGMNTEAFFGQGTRLTVV.